These 11 T cell receptor beta chains share one sample of origin, sequenced in a study of T cells in localized non-small cell lung cancer. TCRdb's copy holds only in-frame clones and misses some; the assay was immunoSEQ multiplex PCR. The table has 70,000 or so clones, about 81% seen once. The input for sequencing was peripheral blood, taken before any cancer treatment. The origin of the receptors is a female donor of 60 years or more with stage I lung adenocarcinoma.

The rearrangement uses TRBV7-2 and TRBJ2-7; 8 bases align to TRBD2. The V segment lost 5 bases and the J segment 4 bases; nucleotides outside the gene matches: 10. Germline lookup yields CDR1 SGHTA and CDR2 FQGNSA. The CDR3 sequence is 15 residues long. CDR3 sequence (DNA): TGTGCCAGCAGCCCGTCAAGGACTAGCACATACGAGCAGTACTTC. This codes for CASSPSRTSTYEQYF.

The V and J genes are TRBV14 and TRBJ1-2; tentatively, D is TRBD1 (6 bases). The germline V gene has CDR1 SGHDN and CDR2 FVKESK. The CDR3 extends over 14 amino acids. Trimming removed 2 bases from V and 3 bases from J, with 10 bases in between. CDR3 amino acids: CASSQLRGYYGYTF. The DNA of the CDR3 is TGTGCCAGCAGCCAACTCAGGGGCTACTATGGCTACACCTTC.

This sequence joins TRBV19 and TRBJ1-1; D is uncertain. The CDR3 length is 15 residues. V was pared by 0 bases and J by 0 bases, with 8 bases between. Germline CDR1 reads LNHDA; CDR2 reads SQIVND (reference sequence). The CDR3 DNA sequence: TGTGCCAGTAGTATAGATCCGGCCCTGAACACTGAAGCTTTCTTT. Translating gives CASSIDPALNTEAFF.

The V and J genes are TRBV7-3 and TRBJ1-1; D not certain. This CDR3 comprises 13 residues. Per germline, CDR1 SGHTA and CDR2 FQGTGA. Trimming took off 4 bases at V and 8 bases at J, with 14 bases between the two ends. The CDR3 region is CASSSFDGEEAFF. The CDR3 DNA sequence: TGTGCCAGCAGCTCATTCGACGGGGAAGAAGCTTTCTTT.

In its sample, this clone was seen a few times. The gene calls are TRBV2 and TRBJ2-7; D ambiguous. CDR1 and CDR2 (germline): SNHLY, FYNNEI. The CDR3 sequence is 11 residues long. V dropped 0 bases and J dropped 10 bases, with 7 bases sitting between them. CDR3 residues: CASSEAVYQYF. CDR3 nucleotide sequence: TGTGCCAGCAGTGAAGCTGTTTATCAGTACTTC.

The J gene is TRBJ2-2, the V gene TRBV13; 8 bases line up with TRBD2. The CDR3 runs 17 residues. V dropped 1 base and J dropped 5; count of bases not matched to a gene: 9. Germline values: CDR1 PRHDT, CDR2 FYEKMQ (reference sequence). The CDR3 DNA follows: TGTGCCAGCAGCTTAGACGGGGGGGCCGGTCGGACCGGGGAGCTGTTTTTT. It encodes CASSLDGGAGRTGELFF.

The genes are TRBV7-3 and TRBJ1-2, with 8 bases lining up with TRBD1. Per germline, CDR1 SGHTA and CDR2 FQGTGA. The CDR3 has 13 amino acids. V gave up 4 bases and J gave up 8 bases; unmatched junction bases: 6. CDR3 DNA sequence: TGTGCCAGCAGCTCGCAGGGGGCGCGGGGCTACACCTTC. It codes for CASSSQGARGYTF.

The chain joins TRBV10-2 to TRBJ2-7; maybe TRBD2 (5 bases). The ends were cut back, 7 bases at V and 3 bases at J, with 10 bases in the middle. The CDR3 consists of 12 residues. Germline-derived CDR1 and CDR2 are WSHSY and SAAADI. CDR3 sequence (DNA): TGCGCCAGCACCGAAGGGAGCTACGAGCAGTACTTC. It encodes CASTEGSYEQYF.

The chain combines TRBV15 with TRBJ2-7, with D uncertain. CDR3 size: 13 residues. Germline assignment: CDR1 LNHNV and CDR2 YYDKDF (reference sequence). V lost 1 base to trimming and J lost 6 bases, with 10 bases between them. In nucleotides, the CDR3 is TGTGCCACCAGCAGAGGGGATTACCCCGAGCAGTACTTC. Its protein product is CATSRGDYPEQYF.

The genes are TRBV9 and TRBJ2-7; D remains ambiguous. This CDR3 has 16 amino acids. V was shortened by 0 bases and J by 2 bases, with 15 bases between the two germline ends. Germline V CDR1 and CDR2: SGDLS, YYNGEE. The CDR3 sequence is CASSVGLGDSPYEQYF. DNA of the CDR3: TGTGCCAGCAGCGTAGGGCTAGGCGATAGCCCCTACGAGCAGTACTTC.

V is TRBV7-2 and J is TRBJ2-1; D uncertain. The CDR3 sequence is 14 residues long. Trimming cost V 5 bases and J 3 bases, with 11 bases left between them. From germline, CDR1 is SGHTA and CDR2 FQGNSA. CDR3 DNA: TGTGCCAGCAGCCCTACTTTGGACTACAATGAGCAGTTCTTC. Its translation: CASSPTLDYNEQFF.